This T cell receptor (beta chain) was captured by sequencing in a study of blood T cells in healthy people across ages. This CDR3 has 20 amino acids. The V and J ends lost 5 bases and 1 base, in that order; junction bases with no gene match: 13. Germline CDR1 is LGHNA and CDR2 is YNFKEQ. Combining a sample-barcoded 5' primer with a J-beta primer mix, a second PCR ran for about 6 to 11 cycles. Tagging of each cDNA molecule was performed by a template-switch adaptor with 12 random nucleotides. TCRdb reprocessed the 5' RACE reads via MiXCR and lists one record per CDR3 protein. Here the sample spans about 1,400,000 distinct CDR3 sequences, 42% being singletons.

This TCR was sampled from a woman between 18 and 29 years old in good health. The sample taken for sequencing was blood. V and J are TRBV4-2 and TRBJ2-5; TRBD2 matches 16 bases. As DNA, the CDR3 is TGTGCCAGCAGCTTAACGATAGGGACTAGCGGGAGGGGGGCCCAAGAGACCCAGTACTTC. It yields the protein CASSLTIGTSGRGAQETQYF.